The T cell receptor beta chain described here comes from a study of blood T cells in healthy people across ages. Study conclusions and caveats: Among long-lived donors, naive CD4+ cells were more numerous and diversity higher than in aged donors.

PCR was performed a second time for roughly 7 to 12 cycles using a sample-barcoded 5' primer and a J-beta primer mix. Each CDR3 protein gets one entry after TCRdb re-called the 5' RACE reads with MiXCR. The sample shows 550,000 to 750,000 distinct CDR3 sequences, around 20% of them seen only once. About this clonotype: Its antigen remains unknown.

V gave up 1 base and J gave up 7 bases, with 11 bases separating them. The CDR3 runs to 14 residues. Germline-derived CDR1 and CDR2 are LGHNA and YSLEER. The rearrangement joins TRBV4-3 to TRBJ2-4; D is tentatively TRBD1 or TRBD2 (5 bases each). Sequenced sample: blood. The TCR was taken from a man in his 70s in good health. The CDR3 protein is CASSQGGDGNIQYF. In nucleotides, the CDR3 is TGCGCCAGCAGCCAAGGTGGGGACGGTAACATTCAGTACTTC.